This T cell receptor beta chain emerged from a study of blood T cell repertoires in COVID-19. As for the study in general: Sites across the United States, Italy and Spain contributed samples from acute and convalescent COVID-19. From T cells, B-cell-depleted T cells, or PBMCs came the material, which was cDNA or gDNA.

Assay used: immunoSEQ multiplex PCR; TCRdb lists only in-frame clones, some missing. Here the sample spans about 280,000 clones, roughly 88% being singletons. V was pared by 0 bases and J by 7 bases, with 9 bases between. The length of the CDR3 is 13 residues. Germline V gene sequence: CDR1 KGHSH, CDR2 LQKENI. Only one count was recorded for this clone. The V and J genes are TRBV18 and TRBJ1-2; no clear D. Material: peripheral blood. This clonotype originated in a woman aged 70-85 years with acute or convalescent COVID-19. The DNA of the CDR3 is TGTGCCAGCTCACCACCGAACTTGCGTGGCTACACCTTC. Its protein product is CASSPPNLRGYTF.